This TCR beta chain was identified in a study of siplizumab effects on memory and regulatory T cells. Profiled with immunoSEQ multiplex PCR; TCRdb holds only in-frame clones, not every one. The sample has 100,000 or so clones, 90% to 95% seen once; the top ten hold 0.9% to 1.4%. The TCR originated in a human donor in good health. The sequencing sample was made of CD4+ T cells sorted from blood.

CDR3 loop: CAWKSKVGKNIQYF. In DNA, the CDR3 is TGTGCCTGGAAATCTAAGGTCGGAAAAAACATTCAGTACTTC. The chain recombines TRBV30 with TRBJ2-4; D is ambiguous. Trimming cost V 4 bases and J 4 bases, with 14 bases left between them. This CDR3 is built from 14 residues. The germline V gene has CDR1 GTSNPN and CDR2 SVGIG (reference sequence).